Only a few counts were recorded for the clone carrying this T cell receptor beta chain. Its antigen is as yet unknown. The sample comes from a study of T cell repertoires in cytomegalovirus infection. TCRdb recomputed calls from the reads with MiXCR, one row per CDR3 protein. The sample lists roughly 920,000 distinct CDR3 sequences; around 29% were seen once. This CDR3 has 14 amino acids. In germline, CDR1 is SEHNR, CDR2 FQNEAQ (reference sequence). The V and J ends lost 6 bases and 8 bases respectively, with 17 bases between them. The material sequenced was cultured CD8+ T cells from PBMCs, taken from culture after CMV antigen stimulation. The chain links TRBV7-9 to TRBJ1-3, with D possibly TRBD1 on 6 matching bases. This clonotype was obtained from a human donor in good health (CMV status not recorded). Some clones in this sample may be carry-over from other donors' samples. The CDR3 is CASRRTAGEDTIYF. CDR3 DNA: TGTGCCAGCAGAAGGACAGCGGGGGAGGACACCATATATTTT.